The source of this T cell receptor (beta chain) is a study of shared clonotypes between healthy human individuals. Trimming removed 6 bases from V and 7 bases from J, with 16 bases in between. Per the germline V gene, CDR1 is MGHDK and CDR2 is SYGVNS. CDR3 length: 13 amino acids. The table came from immunoSEQ multiplex PCR; TCRdb's copy has only in-frame clones and leaves some out. The sample yields fewer than 1.4 million clones, 75% to 85% seen once. The genes are TRBV25-1 and TRBJ2-7; the D is unclear. The source of this sequence is a young man in good health. Some clones in this sample may be carry-over from other donors' samples. The sample consisted of memory CD4+ T cells from PBMCs. Noted subset: CD45RA-negative fraction. The CDR3 DNA reads TGTGCCAGCAGCGGCCCCCAGCTGAGGGAGCAGTACTTC. Its translation: CASSGPQLREQYF.